The 8 T cell receptor beta chains presented below share a single source sample, sequenced in a study of blood T cell repertoires in COVID-19. Sequenced by immunoSEQ multiplex PCR; TCRdb stores in-frame clones only, minus some. Of about 200,000 clones listed, around 88% are singletons. Sequenced sample: PBMCs or T cells enriched from blood (not recorded which). The receptors come from a woman aged 30 to 39 who had been exposed to COVID-19.

The rearrangement joins TRBV20-1 to TRBJ1-1, with D hard to call. Trimming cost V 3 bases and J 8 bases, with 10 bases left between them. Germline CDR1 DFQATT, CDR2 SNEGSKA (reference sequence). The CDR3 contains 11 residues. The CDR3 bases are TGCAGTGCTAGGGCGGTTCGGGAAGCTTTCTTT. Amino acids: CSARAVREAFF.

This clone came up once. V and J are TRBV11-3 and TRBJ2-4; 16 bases align to TRBD2. The CDR3 spans 14 residues. With 4 bases clipped from V and 15 bases from J, the junction kept 6 bases outside the gene matches. Germline loops: CDR1 SGHNT, CDR2 YENEEA. This CDR3 is CASSSGLAGGHGYF. The CDR3 nucleotides are TGTGCCAGCAGCTCGGGACTAGCGGGGGGGCACGGGTACTTC. Full variable domain (rest looked up from reference TRBV11-3 and TRBJ2-4): EAGVVQSPRYKIIEKKQPVAFWCNPISGHNTLYWYLQNLGQGPELLIRYENEEAVDDSQLPKDRFSAERLKGVDSTLKIQPAELGDSAVYLCASSSGLAGGHGYFGAGTRLSVL.

The gene calls are TRBV4-2 and TRBJ2-5; 8 positions match TRBD2. J gave up 2 bases and V 0 bases, and 5 bases lay outside the gene matches. This CDR3 has 16 amino acids. Germline-derived CDR1 and CDR2 are LGHNA and YNFKEQ. This chain's CDR3 is CASSQESTGGQETQYF. CDR3 DNA sequence: TGTGCCAGCAGCCAAGAGTCAACGGGGGGGCAAGAGACCCAGTACTTC.

The chain recombines TRBV6-5 with TRBJ2-7; tentative D call: TRBD2 (6 bases). Trimming took off 2 bases at V and 7 bases at J, with 15 bases between the two ends. This CDR3 is built from 14 residues. Germline values: CDR1 MNHEY, CDR2 SVGAGI. CDR3 sequence (DNA): TGTGCCAGCAGTTACGGGACTTCCCCCTGGGAGCAGTACTTC. As protein: CASSYGTSPWEQYF.

This clone has a single count. The V gene is TRBV9, the J gene TRBJ1-3; unclear D gene. From germline, CDR1 is SGDLS and CDR2 YYNGEE. The CDR3 is 18 amino acids. V was clipped by 3 bases and J by 8 bases, with 27 bases between them. The CDR3 spells CASSDPPQSGLVGDTIYF. CDR3 sequence (DNA): TGTGCCAGCAGCGACCCCCCCCAATCCGGCCTTGTCGGGGACACCATATATTTT.

The rearrangement links TRBV6-1 to TRBJ1-4; unclear D gene. Deletions cut 1 base from V and 2 bases from J, with 11 bases between. The CDR3 runs to 16 residues. Germline V gene lookup returns CDR1 MNHNS and CDR2 SASEGT. CDR3 in DNA: TGTGCCAGCAGTGAAGGACGGGGAACGACTAATGAAAAACTGTTTTTT. Translation gives CASSEGRGTTNEKLFF.

V is TRBV12-3 or TRBV12-4 and J is TRBJ1-2; D may be TRBD1 (5 bases). Trimming cost V 6 bases and J 4 bases, with 12 bases left between them. The CDR3 spans 13 residues. This chain's CDR3 is CASRGGLGYGYTF. In DNA form, the CDR3 reads TGTGCCAGCAGGGGGGGACTCGGCTATGGCTACACCTTC.

This clone was detected a few times. This chain joins TRBV28 and TRBJ1-2; D is undetermined. The CDR3 is 14 amino acids. Trimming pared 5 bases from V and 1 base from J, leaving 11 bases between. Germline V gene lookup returns CDR1 MDHEN and CDR2 SYDVKM. CDR3 DNA sequence: TGTGCCAGCAGTCCTAGACGGAGTAACTATGGCTACACCTTC. It translates to CASSPRRSNYGYTF.